These T cell receptor beta chains were read from a single sample in a study of T and B cells in COVID-19 patients. Using its own MiXCR run on the multiplex PCR reads, TCRdb lists one record per CDR3 protein. The table includes over 15,000 distinct CDR3 sequences, under 30% detected once. Material: blood. The receptors shown here come from a human donor who had recovered from COVID-19. CDR3s include the opening cysteine and the closing phenylalanine or tryptophan. The D gene is left open where the match is weak. For some rows the clone size is stated as once, few or many, or as a class when expanded; others skip it.

j_call: TRBJ1-2
v_call: TRBV29-1
clone_size: NA
d_call: NA
cdr3_aa: CSVEVPRGDGYTF
cdr3_nt: TGCAGCGTTGAAGTTCCGCGGGGGGATGGCTACACCTTC

j_call: TRBJ1-2
v_call: TRBV12-3/TRBV12-4
clone_size: few
d_call: NA
cdr3_aa: CASTLDINYGYTF
cdr3_nt: TGTGCCAGCACCCTGGACATTAACTATGGCTACACCTTC

j_call: TRBJ1-2
v_call: TRBV18
clone_size: few
d_call: NA
cdr3_aa: CASSPLDGQFYGYTF
cdr3_nt: TGTGCCAGCTCACCACTCGATGGACAGTTCTATGGCTACACCTTC

j_call: TRBJ1-1
v_call: TRBV5-6
clone_size: few
d_call: NA
cdr3_aa: CASSSGEPRNTEAFF
cdr3_nt: TGTGCCAGCAGCTCTGGCGAACCTAGGAACACTGAAGCTTTCTTT

j_call: TRBJ1-3
v_call: TRBV19
clone_size: NA
d_call: NA
cdr3_aa: CASRDRSVSGNTIYF
cdr3_nt: TGTGCCAGTAGAGACAGGAGCGTCTCTGGAAACACCATATATTTT

j_call: TRBJ1-6
v_call: TRBV5-3
clone_size: few
d_call: TRBD1
cdr3_aa: CARSWDREPRSYNSPLHF
cdr3_nt: TGTGCCAGAAGTTGGGACAGGGAACCGAGATCCTATAATTCACCCCTCCACTTT

j_call: TRBJ2-3
v_call: TRBV7-2
clone_size: NA
d_call: NA
cdr3_aa: CASSRDRGTDTQYF
cdr3_nt: TGTGCCAGCAGCCGGGACCGAGGCACAGATACGCAGTATTTT

j_call: TRBJ2-3
v_call: TRBV6-2/TRBV6-3
clone_size: medium-sized
d_call: NA
cdr3_aa: CASRGDTQYF
cdr3_nt: TGTGCCAGCAGGGGGGATACGCAGTATTTT

j_call: TRBJ1-3
v_call: TRBV6-6
clone_size: once
d_call: NA
cdr3_aa: CASMVGSGNTIYF
cdr3_nt: TGTGCCAGCATGGTAGGATCGGGAAACACCATATATTTT

j_call: TRBJ1-2
v_call: TRBV7-6
clone_size: NA
d_call: TRBD1
cdr3_aa: CASSLAGQGGYGYTF
cdr3_nt: TGTGCCAGCAGCTTAGCGGGACAGGGGGGGTATGGCTACACCTTC